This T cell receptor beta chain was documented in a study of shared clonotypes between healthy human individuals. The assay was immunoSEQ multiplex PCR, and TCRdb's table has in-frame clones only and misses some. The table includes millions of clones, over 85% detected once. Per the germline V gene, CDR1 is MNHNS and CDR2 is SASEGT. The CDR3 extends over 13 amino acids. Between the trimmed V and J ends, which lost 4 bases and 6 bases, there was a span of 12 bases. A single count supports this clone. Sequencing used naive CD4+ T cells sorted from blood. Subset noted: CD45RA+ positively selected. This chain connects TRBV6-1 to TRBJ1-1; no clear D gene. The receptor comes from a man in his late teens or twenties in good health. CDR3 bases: TGTGCCAGCAGTGGGGTGAACAGCCCTGAAGCTTTCTTT. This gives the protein CASSGVNSPEAFF.